This T cell receptor beta chain was sequenced in a study of blood T cells in healthy people across ages. Then a second PCR, running about 7 to 11 cycles, was carried out with a sample-barcoded 5' primer and a J-beta primer mix. TCRdb processed the 5' RACE reads anew with MiXCR; each CDR3 protein has one entry. The profile covers fewer than 900,000 distinct CDR3 sequences, with roughly 50% appearing a single time and approximately 32% taken by the ten largest. Sequencing used blood. This TCR derives from a woman aged 55-70 years in good health.

CDR3 coding DNA: TGTGCCAGCGAGTCGGCAGGATCCTACGAGCAGTACTTC. Amino acid sequence: CASESAGSYEQYF. V and J are TRBV28 and TRBJ2-7; no reliable D call. The CDR3 is made up of 13 amino acids. Per germline, CDR1 MDHEN and CDR2 SYDVKM. V was cut by 8 bases and J by 1 base, with 12 bases left in between.